The 25 T cell receptor beta chains reported below all come from one sample, sequenced in a study of vaccination and CD4 T cells after COVID-19. Sequencing of the DNA from cultured CD4+ T cells was carried out with the Oncomine TCR Beta short-read assay. TCRdb re-derived calls from the PCR reads in MiXCR, one entry per CDR3 protein. In the table there are approximately 4,200 distinct CDR3 sequences, roughly a fifth of which are singletons. The treatment was: approximately nine-day PBMC culture with coronavirus spike peptide pools or control peptides (ViraFEST assay). What these receptors recognize is not known. Material: CD4+ T cells from blood, cultured in vitro. These receptors all come from a human donor who had recovered from COVID-19.

This clonotype has more than one count but fewer than ten. The chain couples TRBV7-2 to TRBJ2-7; D is undetermined. Germline values: CDR1 SGHTA, CDR2 FQGNSA. Trimming removed 3 bases from V and 4 bases from J, with 10 bases in between. This CDR3 is 13 amino acids long. CDR3 residues: CASSLPSQYEQYF. The CDR3 DNA follows: TGTGCCAGCAGCTTGCCTAGTCAATACGAGCAGTACTTC.

Only a few counts were recorded for this clonotype. The J gene is TRBJ1-2, the V gene TRBV27; 9 bases match TRBD1. The CDR3 runs to 13 residues. Germline V lookup: CDR1 MNHEY, CDR2 SMNVEV (reference sequence). V shed 6 bases and J 6 bases; nucleotides not matched to a gene: 5. DNA for the CDR3: TGTGCCAGCAGGGGGACAGGGCCGGATGGCTACACCTTC. Its protein product is CASRGTGPDGYTF.

This clonotype has more than one count but fewer than ten. The V and J genes are TRBV7-8 and TRBJ2-5, with TRBD2 matching 11 bases. The CDR3 has 17 residues. V lost 6 bases and J lost 4; bases outside the gene matches: 13. The V gene's germline CDR1 is SGHVS and CDR2 FQNEAQ. For the CDR3, the DNA is TGTGCCAGCAGATCCCGCCGCACTAGCGGGGGAACAGAGACCCAGTACTTC. Its protein product is CASRSRRTSGGTETQYF.

V is TRBV6-1 and J is TRBJ1-2, with 9 bases that match TRBD1. Germline lookup yields CDR1 MNHNS and CDR2 SASEGT. V shed 7 bases, J shed 6 bases, and the junction held 12 bases outside the gene matches. CDR3 size: 15 residues. DNA of the CDR3: TGTGCCAGCACCGAGGGGGGACAGGGACCACATGGCTACACCTTC. Amino acid sequence: CASTEGGQGPHGYTF.

This clonotype was detected a few times. The chain employs TRBV5-1 and TRBJ1-1; D is perhaps TRBD1 (6 bases). The CDR3 has 14 amino acids. V was shortened by 7 bases and J by 5 bases, with 18 bases between the two germline ends. The V gene's germline CDR1 is SGHRS and CDR2 YFSETQ. The CDR3 DNA reads as TGCGCCAGCGGGAGGGGGGCGAGTAGTACTGAAGCTTTCTTT. Protein product: CASGRGASSTEAFF.

This clonotype turned up a few times. This rearrangement joins TRBV12-3 or TRBV12-4 to TRBJ2-7; TRBD2 might be the D (5 bases). Trimming removed 6 bases from V and 3 bases from J, with 9 bases in between. The CDR3 sequence is 12 residues long. In DNA form, the CDR3 reads TGTGCCAGCAGCCCTGAGGGCTACGAGCAGTACTTC. Protein: CASSPEGYEQYF.

The chain uses TRBV9 and TRBJ1-4; 7 bases align to TRBD1. The CDR3 totals 15 residues. V dropped 1 base and J dropped 5; count of bases not matched to a gene: 5. Germline V gene sequence: CDR1 SGDLS, CDR2 YYNGEE. CDR3 in DNA: TGTGCCAGCAGCGTACGAGGGGGCTGGAATGAAAAACTGTTTTTT. Translation: CASSVRGGWNEKLFF.

CDR3 sequence (DNA): TGCAGTGCTCAGCGGGGGGAGGCAGATACGCAGTATTTT. Its protein product is CSAQRGEADTQYF. The rearrangement uses TRBV20-1 and TRBJ2-3, with 9 bases matching TRBD2. CDR3 size: 13 residues. Germline assignment: CDR1 DFQATT and CDR2 SNEGSKA (reference sequence). J was trimmed by 4 bases and V by 5 bases; bases with no gene match: 4.

The CDR3 DNA follows: TGCGCCAGCAGCTTGGGAGGAGTTAGCAATCAGCCCCAGCATTTT. This translates into CASSLGGVSNQPQHF. The genes are TRBV5-1 and TRBJ1-5; the D is unclear. CDR1 and CDR2 (germline): SGHRS, YFSETQ. V was trimmed by 0 bases and J by 0 bases, leaving 7 bases between them. This CDR3 spans 15 amino acids.

The chain recombines TRBV30 with TRBJ1-1; no definite D call. The germline V gene has CDR1 GTSNPN and CDR2 SVGIG (reference sequence). There are 13 residues in the CDR3. Trimming took 3 bases from V and 1 from J, leaving 9 bases between them. CDR3 sequence reads: CAWRQSPNTEAFF. CDR3 DNA: TGTGCCTGGAGACAGAGCCCGAACACTGAAGCTTTCTTT.

This clonotype was observed a few times. This chain uses TRBV5-1 with TRBJ1-6, with 10 positions matching TRBD1. The V and J ends lost 0 bases and 9 bases, in that order; junction bases with no gene match: 3. Germline lookup yields CDR1 SGHRS and CDR2 YFSETQ. The length of the CDR3 is 15 residues. CDR3 in DNA: TGCGCCAGCAGCTTGGGGGACAGGGGAGGTTCACCCCTCCACTTT. Its translation: CASSLGDRGGSPLHF.

The chain recombines TRBV18 with TRBJ1-1; D may be TRBD1 (5 bases). V shed 1 base and J shed 6 bases, with 9 bases lying between them. CDR1 and CDR2 from the germline V gene are KGHSH and LQKENI. The CDR3 consists of 13 residues. The CDR3 nucleotides read TGTGCCAGCTCACCACTGGGGGTCGCTGAAGCTTTCTTT. Encoded protein: CASSPLGVAEAFF.

This clonotype was observed a handful of times. The V and J genes are TRBV18 and TRBJ2-5; D may be TRBD1 or TRBD2 (6 bases each). V was clipped by 6 bases and J by 3 bases, with 14 bases between them. Germline CDR1 and CDR2: KGHSH and LQKENI. The CDR3 is 14 residues long. The CDR3 protein is CASSLGGAEETQYF. For the CDR3, the DNA is TGTGCCAGCTCCCTCGGGGGCGCCGAAGAGACCCAGTACTTC.

This clonotype was detected only a few times. An end of the junction does not agree with germline; a read error may underlie this. The chain couples TRBV5-4 to TRBJ2-5; D perhaps matches TRBD2 (5 bases). The CDR3 consists of 15 residues. Germline V gives CDR1 SGHNT, CDR2 YYREEE (reference sequence). CDR3 in amino acids: CASSLEQTNQETQYF. CDR3 sequence (DNA): TGTGCCAGCAGCTTGGAACAGACTAACCAGGAGACCCAGTACTTC.

This clonotype was picked up a small number of times. The J gene is TRBJ2-6, the V gene TRBV27, with TRBD1 as a possible D gene (7 bases). Germline assignment: CDR1 MNHEY and CDR2 SMNVEV (reference sequence). Trimming removed 3 bases at V and 4 bases at J, with 13 bases between. This CDR3 region has 16 residues. Here the CDR3 DNA reads TGTGCCAGCAGTTTGGAGGGGGCGGGAGGGGCCAACGTCCTGACTTTC. Encoded protein: CASSLEGAGGANVLTF. Together with reference TRBV27 and TRBJ2-6, the CDR3 gives the full variable domain: EAQVTQNPRYLITVTGKKLTVTCSQNMNHEYMSWYRQDPGLGLRQIYYSMNVEVTDKGDVPEGYKVSRKEKRNFPLILESPSPNQTSLYFCASSLEGAGGANVLTFGAGSRLTVL.

This clonotype came up a few times. The rearrangement joins TRBV6-1 to TRBJ2-7, with a tentative D call TRBD2 (6 bases). Germline V gives CDR1 MNHNS, CDR2 SASEGT. V gave up 2 bases and J gave up 2 bases, with 16 bases separating them. CDR3 size: 16 residues. The CDR3 protein is CASSERRPGDPYEQYF. The CDR3 region has the DNA TGTGCCAGCAGTGAACGGCGTCCGGGGGACCCCTACGAGCAGTACTTC.

In its sample, this clonotype was seen a few times. One end of the junction varies from germline; a read error may be responsible. The chain is built from TRBV6-5 and TRBJ1-3; D ambiguous. Germline loops: CDR1 MNHEY, CDR2 SVGAGI. The CDR3 has 16 residues. CDR3 sequence reads: CASSYGGRFSGNTIYF. Written as DNA, the CDR3 is TGTGCCAGCAGTTACGGAGGCAGGTTCTCTGGGAACACCATATATTTT.

About this clonotype: Compared with germline, one end of the junction differs, possibly owing to a read error. This chain links TRBV4-2 with TRBJ2-5, with 12 bases identical to TRBD1. Per germline, CDR1 LGHNA and CDR2 YNFKEQ. The CDR3 length is 17 residues. In DNA, the CDR3 is TGTGCCAGCAGCCAAGATGGGGGACAGGGGGCCCGCCGGACCCAGTGCTTC. It specifies CASSQDGGQGARRTQCF.

The chain has TRBV6-1 and TRBJ1-2; no clear D gene. This CDR3 has 13 amino acids. Trimming took 7 bases from V and 4 from J, leaving 13 bases between them. Germline lookup yields CDR1 MNHNS and CDR2 SASEGT. The CDR3 sequence is CASKEGPLYGYTF. CDR3 bases: TGTGCCAGCAAAGAGGGCCCGCTCTATGGCTACACCTTC.

The V gene is TRBV10-3, the J gene TRBJ2-7, with 7 positions matching TRBD2. From germline, CDR1 is ENHRY and CDR2 SYGVKD. Germline trimming cut 7 bases from V and 0 bases from J; bases unmatched to any gene: 3. The CDR3 consists of 13 residues. The CDR3 spells CAIKPGGSYEQYF. The CDR3 DNA reads as TGTGCCATCAAACCGGGGGGCTCCTACGAGCAGTACTTC.

This chain joins TRBV20-1 and TRBJ1-6; no reliable D call. Germline V lookup: CDR1 DFQATT, CDR2 SNEGSKA (reference sequence). V shed 3 bases and J shed 7 bases, with 10 bases lying between them. The CDR3 is 13 residues long. The CDR3 protein is CSARRDLNSPLHF. Written as DNA, the CDR3 is TGCAGTGCTAGGCGGGATTTGAATTCACCCCTCCACTTT.

Concerning this clonotype: At one of its ends the junction is not consistent with the germline gene, which may arise from a read error. This chain links TRBV12-3 or TRBV12-4 with TRBJ2-7; TRBD1 is a possible D gene (6 bases). The CDR3 has 12 residues. The DNA for the CDR3 is TGTGCCAGCAGCCCCGGACAGTACGAGCGGTACTTC. Amino acid sequence: CASSPGQYERYF.

This clonotype was found a few times. The J gene is TRBJ2-7, the V gene TRBV4-2; 7 positions match TRBD2. The CDR3 spans 16 residues. The ends lost 8 bases at V and 6 bases at J; junction bases unmatched: 19. Looked up from germline, CDR1 is LGHNA and CDR2 is YNFKEQ. CDR3 sequence: CASHLTTGGYVTEQYF. Written as DNA, the CDR3 is TGTGCCAGCCACCTTACCACGGGGGGATATGTCACCGAGCAGTACTTC.

The gene calls are TRBV4-2 and TRBJ2-7; 10 nucleotides align to TRBD1. The CDR3 is made up of 14 amino acids. J lost 5 bases, V lost 3 bases, and 4 bases had no gene match. Germline V gives CDR1 LGHNA, CDR2 YNFKEQ. The CDR3 nucleotides read TGTGCCAGCAGCCATGGACAGGGGGGAGACGAGCAGTACTTC. Its translation: CASSHGQGGDEQYF.

This chain uses TRBV1 with TRBJ1-5. TRBV1 is a documented pseudogene. CDR3 length equals 15 residues. The CDR3 here is CTSSPSLVANQPQHF. DNA of the CDR3: TGCACCAGCAGCCCCTCCCTGGTAGCAAATCAGCCCCAGCATTTT.